The 19 T cell receptor beta chains given below trace back to one sample, sequenced in a study of blood T cell repertoires in COVID-19 (dated by TCRdb to 2018 to 2020). Library preparation employed the immunoSEQ multiplex PCR assay. TCRdb took this table from immuneACCESS and kept in-frame rearrangements with V and J called. Such tables lack part of the clones; where checked against another copy, unresolved V genes explain under half of the gap, and the rest is unexplained. For this sample the table gives about 130,000 clones, of which about 88% were detected only once. The ten biggest clones cover over 1% of the sample. Sequenced sample: peripheral blood. The receptors stem from a woman older than 75 with acute or convalescent COVID-19.

The chain is built from TRBV4-1 and TRBJ2-1; D is possibly TRBD2 (5 bases). Trimming stripped 1 base from V and 6 bases from J, with 13 bases between. Germline CDR1 and CDR2: MGHRA and YSYEKL. The CDR3 loop spans 15 amino acids. The CDR3 loop reads CASSQGLGISNEQFF. CDR3 sequence (DNA): TGCGCCAGCAGCCAAGGACTCGGGATATCCAATGAGCAGTTCTTC.

The V gene is TRBV6-5, the J gene TRBJ2-7, with D tentatively TRBD2 (5 bases). Germline assignment: CDR1 MNHEY and CDR2 SVGAGI. The V and J ends lost 5 bases and 0 bases respectively, with 11 bases between them. This CDR3 is 14 amino acids long. The CDR3 region has the DNA TGTGCCAGCAGTCTCAGGACTCCCTCCTACGAGCAGTACTTC. Encoded protein: CASSLRTPSYEQYF.

The rearrangement links TRBV6-6 to TRBJ1-6; D uncertain. From germline, CDR1 is MNHNY and CDR2 SVGAGI (reference sequence). This CDR3 comprises 14 residues. V was shortened by 3 bases and J by 7 bases, with 10 bases between the two germline ends. The chain's CDR3 is CASSYMEGNSPLHF. The CDR3 DNA follows: TGTGCCAGCAGTTATATGGAGGGCAATTCACCCCTCCACTTT.

The chain is built from TRBV4-1 and TRBJ1-6; TRBD1 matches at 7 bases. CDR3 size: 15 residues. V lost 4 bases to trimming and J lost 7 bases; unmatched junction nucleotides: 7. Germline V gene sequence: CDR1 MGHRA, CDR2 YSYEKL. In nucleotides, the CDR3 is TGCGCCAGCAGCCGTCGGGACAGTCAAAATTCACCCCTCCACTTT. Encoded protein: CASSRRDSQNSPLHF.

The rearrangement links TRBV24-1 to TRBJ2-1; 11 nucleotides line up with TRBD2. This CDR3 contains 16 residues. Losses at the gene ends were 4 bases for V and 9 bases for J; bases not matched to a gene: 10. The germline V gene has CDR1 KGHDR and CDR2 SFDVKD. The CDR3 DNA reads as TGTGCCACCAGTGACCGTAGCGGGAGGGCGTTTAGTGAGCAGTTCTTC. Amino acid sequence: CATSDRSGRAFSEQFF.

This clone was seen a handful of times. CDR3 protein: CASSLGGSRGFSPLHF. The CDR3 DNA sequence: TGCGCCAGCAGCTTGGGGGGGAGCAGGGGTTTCTCACCCCTCCACTTT. The J gene is TRBJ1-6, the V gene TRBV5-1; a weak D match, TRBD1 (6 bases). CDR1 and CDR2 (germline): SGHRS, YFSETQ. V was clipped by 0 bases and J by 10 bases, with 17 bases between them. The CDR3 loop spans 16 amino acids.

The chain carries TRBV7-8 and TRBJ2-7, with 11 positions matching TRBD2. CDR3 size: 17 residues. After removal of 2 bases from V and 1 base from J, the junction contained 7 bases not matched to a gene. Germline CDR1 reads SGHVS; CDR2 reads FQNEAQ. In DNA, the CDR3 is TGTGCCAGCAGCTTAACGGCTAGCGGGGGGTATTCCTACGAGCAGTACTTC. Protein product: CASSLTASGGYSYEQYF.

The chain joins TRBV5-4 to TRBJ1-2, with D perhaps TRBD1 (6 bases). Germline CDR1 and CDR2: SGHNT and YYREEE (reference sequence). The CDR3 consists of 17 residues. Between the trimmed V and J ends, which lost 4 bases and 4 bases, there was a span of 23 bases. CDR3 nucleotide sequence: TGTGCCAGCAGCCTAGGGGGGGGATCTGGGTTCGTCTATGGCTACACCTTC. Translating it yields CASSLGGGSGFVYGYTF.

This chain uses TRBV6-1 with TRBJ1-5, with D perhaps TRBD1 (6 bases). Between the trimmed V and J ends, which lost 1 base and 6 bases, there was a span of 13 bases. The CDR3 covers 15 residues. Germline V gene sequence: CDR1 MNHNS, CDR2 SASEGT. The chain's CDR3 is CASSEGGQFGQPQHF. CDR3 nucleotide sequence: TGTGCCAGCAGTGAAGGGGGGCAGTTTGGTCAGCCCCAGCATTTT.

V usage is TRBV3-1 (or the pseudogene TRBV3-2) and J usage is TRBJ1-1, with D possibly matching TRBD1 (6 bases). Trimming left V 7 bases short and J 0 bases short, with 15 bases between. The length of the CDR3 is 15 residues. From germline, CDR1 is LGHDT and CDR2 YNNKEL (reference sequence). The CDR3 here is CASTSRDKMNTEAFF. CDR3 nucleotide sequence: TGTGCCAGCACCTCCCGGGACAAGATGAACACTGAAGCTTTCTTT.

The chain carries TRBV9 and TRBJ1-6; tentative D call: TRBD1 (5 bases). The CDR3 covers 13 residues. In germline, CDR1 is SGDLS, CDR2 YYNGEE. Trimming took 3 bases from V and 7 from J, leaving 8 bases between them. The CDR3 is CASSETANSPLHF. DNA of the CDR3: TGTGCCAGCAGCGAGACAGCAAATTCACCCCTCCACTTT.

The chain carries TRBV3-1 (or the pseudogene TRBV3-2) and TRBJ2-3, with TRBD2 matching over 10 bases. This CDR3 has 14 amino acids. CDR1 is LGHDT and CDR2 is YNNKEL in the germline V gene (reference sequence). V gave up 4 bases and J gave up 5 bases; unmatched junction bases: 3. The CDR3 here is CASSLRLAGDTQYF. The CDR3 DNA is TGTGCCAGCAGCCTTAGACTAGCGGGAGATACGCAGTATTTT.

This chain joins TRBV28 and TRBJ2-1; no clear D gene. The germline V gene encodes CDR1 MDHEN and CDR2 SYDVKM. The V end lost 7 bases, the J end lost 0 bases, and 10 bases lay between the germline ends. There are 14 residues in the CDR3. The CDR3 sequence: CASNHLSSYNEQFF. DNA of the CDR3: TGTGCCAGCAACCACCTCAGCTCCTACAATGAGCAGTTCTTC.

The rearrangement joins TRBV5-4 to TRBJ1-5, with D perhaps TRBD1 (5 bases). With 4 bases removed from V and 2 bases from J, the gap between germline ends came to 10 bases. CDR1 and CDR2 from the germline V gene are SGHNT and YYREEE (reference sequence). The CDR3 length is 14 residues. DNA for the CDR3: TGTGCCAGCAGCAAGGACAAAGGCAATCAGCCCCAGCATTTT. It codes for CASSKDKGNQPQHF.

The CDR3 reads CATSGHTGSPNYGYTF. DNA of the CDR3: TGTGCCACCTCGGGACATACAGGGTCTCCTAACTATGGCTACACCTTC. V and J are TRBV28 and TRBJ1-2; D is perhaps TRBD1 (6 bases). The ends were cut back, 10 bases at V and 0 bases at J, with 21 bases in the middle. Looked up from germline, CDR1 is MDHEN and CDR2 is SYDVKM. CDR3 length equals 16 residues.

The chain carries TRBV5-1 and TRBJ2-7; D is perhaps TRBD1 (6 bases). CDR3 length equals 16 residues. Trimming took off 0 bases at V and 0 bases at J, with 13 bases between the two ends. The germline gives CDR1 SGHRS, CDR2 YFSETQ. CDR3 in DNA: TGCGCCAGCAGCTTGGATGGACAGTCAAGCTCCTACGAGCAGTACTTC. It yields the protein CASSLDGQSSSYEQYF.

In this sample, this clone turned up once. V usage is TRBV7-2 and J usage is TRBJ2-7; 12 bases are shared with TRBD1. CDR3 size: 15 residues. Germline loops: CDR1 SGHTA, CDR2 FQGNSA. Germline trimming cut 4 bases from V and 2 bases from J; bases unmatched to any gene: 3. CDR3 DNA sequence: TGTGCCAGCAGCTCCGGGACAGGGGGCACCTACGAGCAGTACTTC. Its translation: CASSSGTGGTYEQYF.

This clone was seen a handful of times. V usage is TRBV5-5 and J usage is TRBJ2-5; TRBD1 matches at 7 bases. With 0 bases clipped from V and 1 base from J, the junction kept 6 bases outside the gene matches. CDR3 length: 16 amino acids. Germline values: CDR1 SGHKS, CDR2 YYEKEE (reference sequence). CDR3 DNA: TGTGCCAGCAGCTTGGTCAGGGGGTCGCCCCAAGAGACCCAGTACTTC. The encoded protein is CASSLVRGSPQETQYF.

The chain employs TRBV9 and TRBJ1-3; D not resolved. Germline V lookup: CDR1 SGDLS, CDR2 YYNGEE. Trimming took 0 bases from V and 6 from J, leaving 10 bases between them. The CDR3 consists of 14 residues. Written as DNA, the CDR3 is TGTGCCAGCAGCGTAGGCGGTTCCCTAAACACCATATATTTT. Its translation is CASSVGGSLNTIYF.